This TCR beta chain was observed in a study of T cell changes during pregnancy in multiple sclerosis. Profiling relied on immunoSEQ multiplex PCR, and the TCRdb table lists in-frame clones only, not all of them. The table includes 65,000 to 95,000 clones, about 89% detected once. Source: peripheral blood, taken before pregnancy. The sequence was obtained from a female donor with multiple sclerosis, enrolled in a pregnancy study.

In DNA form, the CDR3 reads TGTGCCAGCAGTACTCTGGGACAGGGTCCCTACGAGCAGTACTTC. It encodes CASSTLGQGPYEQYF. This chain uses TRBV6-1 with TRBJ2-7; the match to TRBD1 covers 9 bases. CDR3 size: 15 residues. V lost 5 bases, J lost 2 bases, and 7 bases stayed unmatched. Germline CDR1 and CDR2: MNHNS and SASEGT.